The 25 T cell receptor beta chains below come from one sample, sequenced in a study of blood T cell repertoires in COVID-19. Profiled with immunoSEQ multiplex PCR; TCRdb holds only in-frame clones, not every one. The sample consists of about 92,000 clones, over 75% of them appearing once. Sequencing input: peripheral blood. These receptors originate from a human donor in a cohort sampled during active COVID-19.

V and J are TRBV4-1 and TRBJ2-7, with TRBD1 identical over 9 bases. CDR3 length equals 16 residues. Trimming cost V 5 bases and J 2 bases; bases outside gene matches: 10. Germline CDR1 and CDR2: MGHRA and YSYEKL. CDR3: CASSYRPGQGPYEQYF. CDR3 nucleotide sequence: TGCGCCAGCAGCTATCGACCGGGACAGGGCCCCTACGAGCAGTACTTC.

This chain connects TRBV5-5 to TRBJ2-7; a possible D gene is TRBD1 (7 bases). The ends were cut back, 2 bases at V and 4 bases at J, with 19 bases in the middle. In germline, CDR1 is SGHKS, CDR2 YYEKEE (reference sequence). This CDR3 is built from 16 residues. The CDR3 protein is CASSLGTSRGAYEQYF. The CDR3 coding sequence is TGTGCCAGCAGCTTAGGGACCAGCAGGGGGGCTTACGAGCAGTACTTC. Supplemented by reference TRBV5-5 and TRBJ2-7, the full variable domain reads DAGVTQSPTHLIKTRGQQVTLRCSPISGHKSVSWYQQVLGQGPQFIFQYYEKEERGRGNFPDRFSARQFPNYSSELNVNALLLGDSALYLCASSLGTSRGAYEQYFGPGTRLTVT.

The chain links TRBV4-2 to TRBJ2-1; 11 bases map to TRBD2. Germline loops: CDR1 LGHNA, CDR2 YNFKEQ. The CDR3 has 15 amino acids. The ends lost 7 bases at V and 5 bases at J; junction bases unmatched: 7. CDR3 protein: CASTPLAGGNNEQFF. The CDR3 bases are TGTGCCAGCACCCCATTAGCGGGAGGGAACAATGAGCAGTTCTTC.

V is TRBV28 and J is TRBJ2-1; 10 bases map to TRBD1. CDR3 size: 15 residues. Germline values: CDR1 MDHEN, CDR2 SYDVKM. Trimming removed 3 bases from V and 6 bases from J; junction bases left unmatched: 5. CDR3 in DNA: TGTGCCAGCAGTTTCGCCGGGACAGGGGTCAATGAGCAGTTCTTC. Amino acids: CASSFAGTGVNEQFF.

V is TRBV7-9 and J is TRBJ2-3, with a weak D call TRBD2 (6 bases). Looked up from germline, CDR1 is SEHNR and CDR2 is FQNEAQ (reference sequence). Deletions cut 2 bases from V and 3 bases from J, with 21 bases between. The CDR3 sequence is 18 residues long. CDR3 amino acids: CASSLPSTSLFVTDTQYF. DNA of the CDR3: TGTGCCAGCAGCTTACCTTCTACTAGCCTGTTTGTGACAGATACGCAGTATTTT.

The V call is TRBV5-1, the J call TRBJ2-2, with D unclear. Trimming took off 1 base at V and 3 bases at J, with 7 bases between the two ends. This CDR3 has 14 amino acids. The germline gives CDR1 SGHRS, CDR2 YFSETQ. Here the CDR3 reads CASSLNTYTGELFF. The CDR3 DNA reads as TGCGCCAGCAGCTTGAACACATACACCGGGGAGCTGTTTTTT.

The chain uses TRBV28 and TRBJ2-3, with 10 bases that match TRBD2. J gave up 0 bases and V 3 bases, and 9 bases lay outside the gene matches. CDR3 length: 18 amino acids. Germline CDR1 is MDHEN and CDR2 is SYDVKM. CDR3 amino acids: CASSFGGSGRRSTDTQYF. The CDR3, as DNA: TGTGCCAGCAGTTTTGGGGGTAGCGGGAGGCGAAGCACAGATACGCAGTATTTT.

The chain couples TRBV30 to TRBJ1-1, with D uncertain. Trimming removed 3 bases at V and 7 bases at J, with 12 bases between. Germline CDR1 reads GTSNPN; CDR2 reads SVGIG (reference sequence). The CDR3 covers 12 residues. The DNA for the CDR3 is TGTGCCTGGAGCTCTGGAGTAAGTGAAGCTTTCTTT. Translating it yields CAWSSGVSEAFF.

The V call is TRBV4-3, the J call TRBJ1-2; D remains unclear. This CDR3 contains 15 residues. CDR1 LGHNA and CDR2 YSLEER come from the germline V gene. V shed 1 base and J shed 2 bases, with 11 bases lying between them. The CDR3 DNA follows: TGCGCCAGCAGCCAAGCACAATTGACAAACTATGGCTACACCTTC. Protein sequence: CASSQAQLTNYGYTF.

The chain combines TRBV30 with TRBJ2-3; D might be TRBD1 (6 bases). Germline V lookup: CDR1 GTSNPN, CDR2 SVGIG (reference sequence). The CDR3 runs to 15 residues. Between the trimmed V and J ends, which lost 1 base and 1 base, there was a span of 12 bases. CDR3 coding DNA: TGTGCCTGGAGTGGGCCAGGGGCGGGCACAGATACGCAGTATTTT. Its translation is CAWSGPGAGTDTQYF.

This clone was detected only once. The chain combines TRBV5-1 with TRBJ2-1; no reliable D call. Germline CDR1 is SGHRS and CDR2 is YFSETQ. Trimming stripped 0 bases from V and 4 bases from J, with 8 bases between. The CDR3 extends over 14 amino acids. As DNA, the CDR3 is TGCGCCAGCAGCTTGGGGTCAGAATACAATGAGCAGTTCTTC. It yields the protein CASSLGSEYNEQFF. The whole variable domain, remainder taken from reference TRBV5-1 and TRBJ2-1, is KAGVTQTPRYLIKTRGQQVTLSCSPISGHRSVSWYQQTPGQGLQFLFEYFSETQRNKGNFPGRFSGRQFSNSRSEMNVSTLELGDSALYLCASSLGSEYNEQFFGPGTRLTVL.

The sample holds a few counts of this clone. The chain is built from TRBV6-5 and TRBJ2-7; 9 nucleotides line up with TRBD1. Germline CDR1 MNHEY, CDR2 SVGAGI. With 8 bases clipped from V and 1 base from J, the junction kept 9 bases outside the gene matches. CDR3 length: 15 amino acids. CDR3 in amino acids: CASLTGGTLSYEQYF. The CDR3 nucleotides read TGTGCCAGCCTGACAGGGGGAACGCTTTCCTACGAGCAGTACTTC.

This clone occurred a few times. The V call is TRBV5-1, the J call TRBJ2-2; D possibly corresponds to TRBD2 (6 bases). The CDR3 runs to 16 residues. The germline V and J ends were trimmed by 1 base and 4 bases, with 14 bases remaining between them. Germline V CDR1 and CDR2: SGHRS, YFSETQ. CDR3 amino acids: CASSLRRESRTGELFF. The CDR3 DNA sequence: TGCGCCAGCAGCTTGCGCCGGGAGTCCCGCACCGGGGAGCTGTTTTTT.

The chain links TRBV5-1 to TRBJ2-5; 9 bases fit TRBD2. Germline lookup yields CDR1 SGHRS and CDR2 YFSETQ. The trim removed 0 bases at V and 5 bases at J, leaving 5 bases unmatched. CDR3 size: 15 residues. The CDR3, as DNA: TGCGCCAGCAGCTTGGCAGCGGGAGGTCGGGAGACCCAGTACTTC. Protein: CASSLAAGGRETQYF. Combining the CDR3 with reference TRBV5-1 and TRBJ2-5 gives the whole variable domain KAGVTQTPRYLIKTRGQQVTLSCSPISGHRSVSWYQQTPGQGLQFLFEYFSETQRNKGNFPGRFSGRQFSNSRSEMNVSTLELGDSALYLCASSLAAGGRETQYFGPGTRLLVL.

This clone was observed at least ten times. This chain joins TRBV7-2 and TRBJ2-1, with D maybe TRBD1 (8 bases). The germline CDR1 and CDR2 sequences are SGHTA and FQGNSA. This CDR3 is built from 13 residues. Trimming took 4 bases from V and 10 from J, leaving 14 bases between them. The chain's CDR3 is CASSSRGREEQFF. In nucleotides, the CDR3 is TGTGCCAGCAGCTCCAGGGGGCGGGAGGAGCAGTTCTTC.

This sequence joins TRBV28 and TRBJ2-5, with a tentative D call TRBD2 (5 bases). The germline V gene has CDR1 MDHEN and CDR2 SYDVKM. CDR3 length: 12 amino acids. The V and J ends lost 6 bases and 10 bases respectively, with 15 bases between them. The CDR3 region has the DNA TGTGCCAGCAGCAGCTTTAGCGACCGCCAGTACTTC. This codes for CASSSFSDRQYF.

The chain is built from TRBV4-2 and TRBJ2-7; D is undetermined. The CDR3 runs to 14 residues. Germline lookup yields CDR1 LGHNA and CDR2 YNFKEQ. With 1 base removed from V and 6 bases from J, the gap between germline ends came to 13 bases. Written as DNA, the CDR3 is TGTGCCAGCAGCCAAGTGGGCCTGCAGGTCGAGCAGTACTTC. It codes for CASSQVGLQVEQYF.

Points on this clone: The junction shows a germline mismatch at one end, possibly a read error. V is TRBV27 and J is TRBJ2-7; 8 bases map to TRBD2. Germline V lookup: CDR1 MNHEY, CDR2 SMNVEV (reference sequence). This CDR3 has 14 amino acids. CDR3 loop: CASSSLLAGTVPSF. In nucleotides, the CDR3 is TGTGCCAGCAGTTCCCTTCTAGCGGGCACCGTCCCGAGCTTC.

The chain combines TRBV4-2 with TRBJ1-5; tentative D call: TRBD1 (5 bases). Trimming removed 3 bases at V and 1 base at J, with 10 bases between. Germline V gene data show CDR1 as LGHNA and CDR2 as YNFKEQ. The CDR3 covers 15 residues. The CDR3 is CASSQRGGSNQPQHF. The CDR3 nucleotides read TGTGCCAGCAGCCAGCGGGGGGGGAGCAATCAGCCCCAGCATTTT.

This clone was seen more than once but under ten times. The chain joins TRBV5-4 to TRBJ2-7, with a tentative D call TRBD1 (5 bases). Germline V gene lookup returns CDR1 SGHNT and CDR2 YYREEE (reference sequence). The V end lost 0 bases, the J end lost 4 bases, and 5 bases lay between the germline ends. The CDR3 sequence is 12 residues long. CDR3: CASSLDRYEQYF. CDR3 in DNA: TGTGCCAGCAGCTTGGACAGGTACGAGCAGTACTTC.

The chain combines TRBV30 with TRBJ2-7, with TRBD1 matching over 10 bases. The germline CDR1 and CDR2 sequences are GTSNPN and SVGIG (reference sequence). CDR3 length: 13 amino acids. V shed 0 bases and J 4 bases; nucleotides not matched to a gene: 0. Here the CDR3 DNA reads TGTGCCTGGAGTGTGGGACAGGGGTACGAGCAGTACTTC. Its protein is CAWSVGQGYEQYF.

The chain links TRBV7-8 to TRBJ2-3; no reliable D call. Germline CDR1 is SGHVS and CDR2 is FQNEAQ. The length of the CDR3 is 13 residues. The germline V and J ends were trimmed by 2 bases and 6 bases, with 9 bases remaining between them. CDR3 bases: TGTGCCAGCAGCTTAATGAATCGGGATACGCAGTATTTT. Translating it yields CASSLMNRDTQYF.

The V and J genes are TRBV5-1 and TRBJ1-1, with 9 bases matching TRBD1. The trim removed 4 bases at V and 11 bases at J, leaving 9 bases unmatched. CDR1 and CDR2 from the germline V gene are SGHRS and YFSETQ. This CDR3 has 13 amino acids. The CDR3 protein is CASSTRQGERAFF. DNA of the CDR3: TGCGCCAGCAGCACCCGACAGGGGGAGCGGGCTTTCTTT.

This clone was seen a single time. CDR3 nucleotide sequence: TGTGCCAGCAGTTTACCAACAGGAGGGGTTGACACTGAAGCTTTCTTT. Its protein product is CASSLPTGGVDTEAFF. The V and J genes are TRBV6-2 or TRBV6-3 and TRBJ1-1; D possibly corresponds to TRBD1 (5 bases). Germline V lookup: CDR1 MNHEY, CDR2 SVGEGT. Trimming cost V 4 bases and J 3 bases, with 18 bases left between them. The CDR3 sequence is 16 residues long.

CDR3 bases: TGCGCCAGCAGCCAACGACAGGGACAGCCCCAGCATTTT. Translation: CASSQRQGQPQHF. The chain couples TRBV4-1 to TRBJ1-5; 7 bases align to TRBD1. Germline V gene sequence: CDR1 MGHRA, CDR2 YSYEKL. After removal of 2 bases from V and 7 bases from J, the junction contained 2 bases not matched to a gene. The CDR3 runs 13 residues.